This is a list of T cell receptor beta chains from one sample in a study of vaccination and CD4 T cells after COVID-19. TCRdb re-called the PCR reads through MiXCR, storing one row per CDR3 protein. Altogether 4,000 to 4,500 distinct CDR3 sequences are present, about 38% being singletons, with the ten largest covering more than 20%. Which antigens these TCRs recognize remains unknown. The specimen was CD4+ T cells from blood, cultured in vitro. The receptors shown here come from a human donor who had recovered from COVID-19. Both conserved end residues are part of each CDR3. The order of the fields is D gene, J gene, V gene, clone size, CDR3 protein, CDR3 DNA. D genes are given only for firm matches. Expanded clones are given a class, and other clones once, few, many or no size at all.

D: NA
J: TRBJ1-1
V: TRBV18
size: NA
CDR3: CASSTTHDNTDEAFF
DNA: TGTGCCAGCTCAACGACACACGATAACACTGATGAAGCTTTCTTT

D: NA
J: TRBJ1-2
V: TRBV20-1
size: few
CDR3: CSAPDRRSYGYTF
DNA: TGCAGTGCTCCAGATCGGAGGAGTTATGGCTACACCTTC

D: NA
J: TRBJ2-7
V: TRBV20-1
size: few
CDR3: CSARPMSGISYEQYF
DNA: TGCAGTGCTAGGCCAATGAGCGGCATCTCCTACGAGCAGTACTTC

D: NA
J: TRBJ2-5
V: TRBV25-1
size: few
CDR3: CASSDPPQETQYF
DNA: TGTGCCAGCAGTGACCCCCCTCAGGAGACCCAGTACTTC

D: NA
J: TRBJ1-1
V: TRBV18
size: NA
CDR3: CASSALQGNTEAFF
DNA: TGTGCCAGCTCAGCGTTACAGGGGAACACTGAAGCTTTCTTT

D: NA
J: TRBJ1-2
V: TRBV5-6
size: few
CDR3: CASSLDANYGYTF
DNA: TGTGCCAGCAGCTTGGATGCTAACTATGGCTACACCTTC

D: TRBD1
J: TRBJ1-2
V: TRBV11-3
size: NA
CDR3: CASSLTRQGANYGYTF
DNA: TGTGCCAGCAGCTTAACACGACAGGGGGCGAACTATGGCTACACCTTC

D: NA
J: TRBJ2-5
V: TRBV18
size: once
CDR3: CASAGGFDETQYF
DNA: TGTGCCAGCGCCGGGGGATTCGATGAGACCCAGTACTTC

D: TRBD1
J: TRBJ1-1
V: TRBV6-5
size: few
CDR3: CASSWTGGTTEAFF
DNA: TGTGCCAGCAGTTGGACAGGGGGGACGACTGAAGCTTTCTTT

D: NA
J: TRBJ1-4
V: TRBV7-8
size: NA
CDR3: CASSFGPNEKLFF
DNA: TGTGCCAGCAGCTTCGGGCCTAATGAAAAACTGTTTTTT

D: NA
J: TRBJ2-2
V: TRBV7-2
size: few
CDR3: CARGERVGELFF
DNA: TGTGCCAGGGGGGAACGGGTCGGGGAGCTGTTTTTT

D: TRBD2
J: TRBJ2-7
V: TRBV5-1
size: NA
CDR3: CASSRTSEEEQYF
DNA: TGCGCCAGCAGCCGGACTAGCGAGGAGGAGCAGTACTTC

D: TRBD1
J: TRBJ1-1
V: TRBV20-1
size: NA
CDR3: CSASGQLTEAFF
DNA: TGCAGTGCTTCGGGACAGTTAACTGAAGCTTTCTTT